Shown below are 19 T cell receptor beta chains from a single sample sequenced in a study of blood T cells in healthy people across ages. Primed by a sample-barcoded 5' primer and a J-beta primer mix, a second PCR proceeded for about 7 to 12 cycles. TCRdb re-analysed the 5' RACE reads in MiXCR, keeping a single row per CDR3 protein. Of 780,000 or so distinct CDR3 sequences in the sample, roughly 50% were seen once. The sample comprised blood. These receptors were taken from a man aged 40-55 years in good health.

This sequence joins TRBV2 and TRBJ1-2, with D tentatively TRBD1 (6 bases). The ends were cut back, 4 bases at V and 6 bases at J, with 9 bases in the middle. This CDR3 has 12 amino acids. Per germline, CDR1 SNHLY and CDR2 FYNNEI. The CDR3 is CASSGWTDGYTF. In DNA, the CDR3 is TGTGCCAGCAGTGGTTGGACAGATGGCTACACCTTC.

The sample holds a few counts of this clonotype. The V gene is TRBV10-3, the J gene TRBJ2-7; D gene ambiguous. Trimming removed 3 bases at V and 3 bases at J, with 3 bases between. In germline, CDR1 is ENHRY, CDR2 SYGVKD. The CDR3 covers 11 residues. CDR3 nucleotide sequence: TGTGCCATCAGTGAAAACTACGAGCAGTACTTC. Translation: CAISENYEQYF.

As for this clonotype: Compared with germline, one end of the junction differs, possibly owing to a read error. The V gene is TRBV19, the J gene TRBJ1-6; TRBD1 matches at 8 bases. The CDR3 consists of 13 residues. The germline V gene encodes CDR1 LNHDA and CDR2 SQIVND (reference sequence). CDR3 DNA: TGTGCCAGTAGTAACAGGGGGAATTCGCCCCTCCACTTT. Translation gives CASSNRGNSPLHF.

The V call is TRBV10-1, the J call TRBJ2-5; 10 bases are a match to TRBD2. CDR1 and CDR2 (germline): WNHNN, SYGVQD (reference sequence). This CDR3 is built from 19 residues. Trimming at V came to 6 bases and at J to 0 bases, leaving 16 bases not matched to a gene. The DNA of the CDR3 is TGCGCCAGCAGAGGACTAGCGGAGGAGGGGAGGAAGTACCAAGAGACCCAGTACTTC. This encodes CASRGLAEEGRKYQETQYF.

The table lists this clonotype with a count of one. The junction shows a germline mismatch at one end, possibly a read error. J is TRBJ1-1 and V is TRBV2; D is ambiguous. The CDR3 is made up of 13 amino acids. Germline CDR1 SNHLY, CDR2 FYNNEI. CDR3 bases: TGTGCCAGCAGACGCGACCGGAACACTGAAGCTCTCTTT. Its protein is CASRRDRNTEALF. The variable domain in full, completed from reference TRBV2 and TRBJ1-1, reads EPEVTQTPSHQVTQMGQEVILRCVPISNHLYFYWYRQILGQKVEFLVSFYNNEISEKSEIFDDQFSVERPDGSNFTLKIRSTKLEDSAMYFCASRRDRNTEALFGQGTRLTVV.

The V and J genes are TRBV5-1 and TRBJ2-1, with D perhaps TRBD2 (5 bases). The germline V gene encodes CDR1 SGHRS and CDR2 YFSETQ. Trimming removed 4 bases at V and 9 bases at J, with 20 bases between. The CDR3 contains 15 residues. CDR3 loop: CASSPEGTRGSEQFF. The CDR3 coding sequence is TGCGCCAGCAGCCCCGAGGGTACCAGAGGGAGTGAGCAGTTCTTC.

The gene calls are TRBV20-1 and TRBJ2-7, with 7 bases fitting TRBD2. This CDR3 is 13 amino acids long. V was pared by 3 bases and J by 7 bases, with 9 bases of the junction left unmatched. The germline CDR1 and CDR2 sequences are DFQATT and SNEGSKA (reference sequence). The CDR3 sequence: CSASGRTSREQYF. In DNA form, the CDR3 reads TGCAGTGCTAGCGGGAGGACCTCCCGGGAGCAGTACTTC.

This clonotype was seen more than once but under ten times. This rearrangement joins TRBV5-1 to TRBJ2-7, with 7 bases matching TRBD2. The J segment lost 0 bases and the V segment lost 7 bases, leaving 7 bases of the junction unmatched. The CDR3 has 14 amino acids. The V gene's germline CDR1 is SGHRS and CDR2 YFSETQ. The DNA of the CDR3 is TGCGCCAGCCGCCCCTGGGAGGGCTCCTACGAGCAGTACTTC. Translating it yields CASRPWEGSYEQYF.

This clonotype has just a few counts. The rearrangement uses TRBV7-2 and TRBJ2-5, with 9 positions matching TRBD1. Germline values: CDR1 SGHTA, CDR2 FQGNSA. V was clipped by 4 bases and J by 3 bases; unmatched bases: 6. The CDR3 is made up of 15 amino acids. The CDR3 here is CASSWTGAGEETQYF. The CDR3 bases are TGTGCCAGCAGCTGGACAGGGGCGGGAGAAGAGACCCAGTACTTC.

This clonotype was seen only a few times. J is TRBJ2-3 and V is TRBV7-2; no clear D gene. CDR1 and CDR2 (germline): SGHTA, FQGNSA. The CDR3 spans 11 residues. Trimming removed 4 bases from V and 11 bases from J, with 10 bases in between. CDR3 sequence (DNA): TGTGCCAGCAGCTCCTTGTTCGGGCAGTATTTT. Protein sequence: CASSSLFGQYF.

The rearrangement joins TRBV7-2 to TRBJ2-1; TRBD2 agrees at 8 bases. Germline-derived CDR1 and CDR2 are SGHTA and FQGNSA. The CDR3 consists of 15 residues. V trimming: 3 bases; J trimming: 11 bases; junction bases outside the gene matches: 12. The DNA of the CDR3 is TGTGCCAGCAGCTTTGAGAGGACTAGCTCTTTAAAGCAGTTCTTC. As protein: CASSFERTSSLKQFF.

This clonotype was detected once. The chain has TRBV27 and TRBJ2-6, with D possibly being TRBD1 (6 bases). The V end was cut by 6 bases, the J end by 2 bases, with 14 bases between. Germline V gives CDR1 MNHEY, CDR2 SMNVEV (reference sequence). This CDR3 is built from 16 residues. The CDR3: CASSHMTGAGANVLTF. Here the CDR3 DNA reads TGTGCCAGCAGCCATATGACAGGCGCTGGGGCCAACGTCCTGACTTTC.

This clonotype occurred a few times. V gene TRBV2 combines with J gene TRBJ2-7, with D possibly being TRBD1 (5 bases). V shed 4 bases and J shed 3 bases, with 16 bases lying between them. There are 15 residues in the CDR3. The V gene's germline CDR1 is SNHLY and CDR2 FYNNEI. The CDR3 sequence is CASSAAPGQGYEQYF. The CDR3 bases are TGTGCCAGCAGTGCAGCCCCTGGACAAGGCTACGAGCAGTACTTC.

This clonotype showed up just a few times. This chain's CDR3 is CSVLAPVTGSYEQYF. The CDR3 DNA reads TGCAGCGTCCTTGCCCCGGTTACAGGGAGCTACGAGCAGTACTTC. The rearrangement uses TRBV29-1 and TRBJ2-4; TRBD1 is a possible D gene (6 bases). The assigned J gene may be wrong: the sequence end matches TRBJ2-7 better. The germline V gene has CDR1 SQVTM and CDR2 ANQGSEA. The CDR3 length is 15 residues.

The genes are TRBV6-2 or TRBV6-3 and TRBJ1-5, with D possibly TRBD1 on 6 matching bases. This CDR3 contains 16 residues. Deletions cut 2 bases from V and 1 base from J, with 12 bases between. The germline gives CDR1 MNHEY, CDR2 SVGEGT. CDR3 sequence: CASSYLNGQSNQPQHF. CDR3 coding DNA: TGTGCCAGCAGTTACCTTAACGGACAGAGCAATCAGCCCCAGCATTTT.

This clonotype was seen more than once but under ten times. The gene calls are TRBV21-1 and TRBJ2-7; the tabulated D call, TRBD2, remains unverified against the DNA. TRBV21-1 has pseudogene status. CDR3 size: 17 residues. The CDR3: CASSKGRLAGGVYEQYF. CDR3 bases: TGTGCCAGCAGCAAAGGACGACTAGCGGGAGGGGTTTACGAGCAGTACTTC.

This rearrangement joins TRBV20-1 to TRBJ1-4; D is undetermined. The CDR3 is 14 residues long. V was trimmed by 6 bases and J by 5 bases, leaving 16 bases between them. CDR1 is DFQATT, CDR2 SNEGSKA, per germline (reference sequence). CDR3 bases: TGCAGTGCCACACCGGGGTTTGGGAATGAAAAACTGTTTTTT. Its protein product is CSATPGFGNEKLFF.

J is TRBJ2-1 and V is TRBV7-6; D not certain. The CDR3 is 14 residues long. Germline values: CDR1 SGHVS, CDR2 FNYEAQ. Trimming left V 3 bases short and J 5 bases short, with 11 bases between. The CDR3 bases are TGTGCCAGCAGCTTCGGCGGTTTGGACAATGAGCAGTTCTTC. The encoded protein is CASSFGGLDNEQFF.

The chain joins TRBV6-5 to TRBJ2-3; 7 bases align to TRBD1. With V trimmed by 5 bases and J by 0 bases, 5 bases remained unmatched. The CDR3 runs 15 residues. CDR1 MNHEY and CDR2 SVGAGI come from the germline V gene. CDR3 sequence: CASSDRDRSTDTQYF. Here the CDR3 DNA reads TGTGCCAGCAGTGATCGGGACAGAAGCACAGATACGCAGTATTTT.